This TCR beta chain was retrieved from a study of metastatic and nonmetastatic thyroid tumors. Overall study findings and caveats: When malignant thyroid tumors were compared with benign nodules, TCR beta diversity was reportedly significantly higher in the malignant tumors. This held in both blood and tumor samples.

Trimming pared 3 bases from V and 4 bases from J, leaving 12 bases between. CDR3 size: 14 residues. The V gene's germline CDR1 is LGHDT and CDR2 YNNKEL (reference sequence). Patients had received no treatment of any kind before thyroid surgery. This clone was detected many times. Antigen unknown. In the study's own analysis: Using the CDR3 differences seen across clinicopathological groups, the authors built a distant-metastasis classifier for papillary thyroid cancer, which was meant to discriminate distant-metastatic patients. TCRdb re-called the PCR reads with MiXCR. The V and J calls and clone size are TCRdb's, not the authors'. The sample lists 15,000 or so clones; around a sixth were seen once.

The receptor was isolated from a female donor with papillary thyroid cancer or a benign thyroid nodule (not recorded which). Some clones in this sample may be carry-over from other donors' samples. Sequenced: blood. The chain combines TRBV3-1 with TRBJ2-5; D may be TRBD2 (6 bases). The CDR3 protein is CASSQSPGGETQYF. The DNA for the CDR3 is TGTGCCAGCAGCCAGAGTCCCGGGGGAGAGACCCAGTACTTC.